This TCR beta chain was sequenced in a study of glioma-infiltrating T cells. Study-wide results and limits: Non-neoplastic patients had below-expected tissue-blood divergence, while all gliomas exceeded expectation. Tissue and blood shared very few CDR3 sequences.

Remarks on this clonotype: What it binds is unknown. Just one base apart from a much larger clone, this may be a read error. The DNA is omitted, as the CDR3 cannot be located on it reliably, and the CDR3 follows TCRdb's listing.

TCR alpha and beta CDR3 regions were amplified from RNA using iRepertoire nested multiplex PCR. One-step reverse transcription and amplification started from around 100-400 ng of tissue mRNA or PBMC total RNA. One entry per CDR3 protein results from TCRdb running MiXCR on the multiplex PCR reads. Here the sample spans approximately 110,000 distinct CDR3 sequences, 20% to 25% being singletons. In germline, CDR1 is SQVTM, CDR2 ANQGSEA. The CDR3 is made up of 15 amino acids, end residues included. V is TRBV29-1 and J is TRBJ2-1; the table's D call of TRBD1 was not tested on the DNA. The receptor comes from a human donor with low-grade glioma or glioblastoma, undergoing nonglioma brain surgery, or in good health (not recorded which). The material sequenced was glioma tissue, nonneoplastic brain tissue, or PBMCs (not recorded which). CDR3: CSVAVGQGNYNEQLF.